Shown below are 12 T cell receptor beta chains from a single sample sequenced in a study of cytotoxic CD8 clonotypes in ibrutinib-treated CLL. Sequencing was performed with immunoSEQ multiplex PCR; in TCRdb, only in-frame clones are kept and a portion is missing. The data show 100,000 to 150,000 clones, with 80% to 90% seen just once and around 2.1% held by the top ten. The specimen comprised PBMCs, sampled after 24 months of ibrutinib treatment. These receptor sequences come from a human donor with chronic lymphocytic leukemia.

Here the CDR3 DNA reads TGCAGCGTTGGTAATCAGCCCCAGCATTTT. The encoded protein is CSVGNQPQHF. The chain is built from TRBV29-1 and TRBJ1-5; D unclear. CDR3 length equals 10 residues. V lost 4 bases and J lost 4, with 2 bases in between. CDR1 SQVTM and CDR2 ANQGSEA come from the germline V gene.

The chain is built from TRBV4-2 and TRBJ2-7, with 10 bases aligning to TRBD2. The CDR3 consists of 19 residues. V lost 3 bases, J lost 0 bases, and 14 bases stayed unmatched. Germline-derived CDR1 and CDR2 are LGHNA and YNFKEQ. CDR3 amino acids: CASSHPGLAEDLSSYEQYF. As DNA, the CDR3 is TGTGCCAGCAGCCACCCCGGACTAGCGGAGGATTTAAGCTCCTACGAGCAGTACTTC.

CDR3 nucleotide sequence: TGTGCCAGCAGGGGCTCCTACGAGCAGTACTTC. Translated, it gives CASRGSYEQYF. This rearrangement joins TRBV28 to TRBJ2-7; D not resolved. Per germline, CDR1 MDHEN and CDR2 SYDVKM. Trimming left V 6 bases short and J 0 bases short, with 3 bases between. The CDR3 covers 11 residues.

The J gene is TRBJ2-7, the V gene TRBV19; no definite D call. Germline CDR1 is LNHDA and CDR2 is SQIVND (reference sequence). This CDR3 spans 14 amino acids. V was clipped by 5 bases and J by 3 bases, with 14 bases between them. DNA of the CDR3: TGTGCCAGTAGTTCTGGCCAGGACCACTACGAGCAGTACTTC. This sequence encodes CASSSGQDHYEQYF.

The rearrangement uses TRBV4-1 and TRBJ1-6, with D hard to call. Per the germline V gene, CDR1 is MGHRA and CDR2 is YSYEKL. The CDR3 is 14 amino acids. V was shortened by 1 base and J by 9 bases, with 10 bases between the two germline ends. The CDR3 protein is CASSQAGVGSPLHF. The CDR3 DNA sequence: TGCGCCAGCAGCCAAGCCGGGGTAGGTTCACCCCTCCACTTT.

The chain couples TRBV5-1 to TRBJ2-5, with D unresolved. The germline V and J ends were trimmed by 0 bases and 3 bases, with 6 bases remaining between them. Germline values: CDR1 SGHRS, CDR2 YFSETQ. This CDR3 is built from 13 residues. The CDR3 nucleotides are TGCGCCAGCAGCTTGGAGCTGGAAGAGACCCAGTACTTC. Amino acid sequence: CASSLELEETQYF.

J is TRBJ2-5 and V is TRBV5-1; 7 bases line up with TRBD2. J gave up 6 bases and V 3 bases, and 20 bases lay outside the gene matches. CDR3 length: 18 residues. The germline V gene encodes CDR1 SGHRS and CDR2 YFSETQ. CDR3 in amino acids: CASSSEGYRGGDEQTQYF. The DNA for the CDR3 is TGCGCCAGCAGCTCCGAGGGGTATCGTGGGGGGGACGAACAGACCCAGTACTTC.

This clone was recorded once. The rearrangement links TRBV7-2 to TRBJ1-5; D gene unclear. V lost 5 bases to trimming and J lost 5 bases, with 16 bases between them. CDR3 length: 15 residues. Germline CDR1 reads SGHTA; CDR2 reads FQGNSA. CDR3 loop: CASSRTRDLDQPQHF. Written as DNA, the CDR3 is TGTGCCAGCAGCCGGACGCGGGATCTGGATCAGCCCCAGCATTTT.

The J gene is TRBJ2-5, the V gene TRBV7-9; 9 nucleotides line up with TRBD1. Germline CDR1 reads SEHNR; CDR2 reads FQNEAQ (reference sequence). The CDR3 is made up of 14 amino acids. The V segment lost 3 bases and the J segment 4 bases; nucleotides outside the gene matches: 3. The CDR3 coding sequence is TGTGCCAGCAGCTTCAGACAGGGGGTAGAGACCCAGTACTTC. Protein sequence: CASSFRQGVETQYF.

The gene calls are TRBV4-1 and TRBJ1-2, with TRBD1 matching over 9 bases. The CDR3 is made up of 15 amino acids. V dropped 4 bases and J dropped 4; count of bases not matched to a gene: 7. Germline V gene data show CDR1 as MGHRA and CDR2 as YSYEKL. The CDR3, as DNA: TGCGCCAGCAGCCCAGAATCGACAGGGGGCTATGGCTACACCTTC. It encodes CASSPESTGGYGYTF.

V and J are TRBV19 and TRBJ1-2, with D unclear. CDR1 is LNHDA, CDR2 SQIVND, per germline (reference sequence). The CDR3 sequence is 12 residues long. V gave up 5 bases and J gave up 5 bases, with 9 bases separating them. The CDR3 DNA reads TGTGCCAGTAGTTCAGGTCCTTATGGCTACACCTTC. Amino acid sequence: CASSSGPYGYTF.

The table lists this clone with a count of one. This chain uses TRBV9 with TRBJ2-7; the D gene is possibly TRBD1 (6 bases). Germline loops: CDR1 SGDLS, CDR2 YYNGEE. V was clipped by 2 bases and J by 0 bases, with 9 bases between them. The CDR3 totals 14 residues. The CDR3 nucleotides are TGTGCCAGCAGCGTCCAGGGGTCCTCCTACGAGCAGTACTTC. Its translation: CASSVQGSSYEQYF. Using reference TRBV9 and TRBJ2-7 for the parts outside the CDR3, the full variable domain is DSGVTQTPKHLITATGQRVTLRCSPRSGDLSVYWYQQSLDQGLQFLIQYYNGEERAKGNILERFSAQQFPDLHSELNLSSLELGDSALYFCASSVQGSSYEQYFGPGTRLTVT.